Presented here are 8 T cell receptor beta chains from one specimen sequenced in a study of cytomegalovirus exposure and HLA in healthy donors. The repertoire was sequenced with immunoSEQ multiplex PCR; TCRdb's copy has only in-frame clones and lacks some. The table lists about 79,000 clones, roughly 93% of them singletons. Material for sequencing was PBMCs. The receptors here all came from a woman in her 30s in good health and CMV-seronegative.

The genes are TRBV6-5 and TRBJ2-5, with 12 bases fitting TRBD2. The germline CDR1 and CDR2 sequences are MNHEY and SVGAGI. V trimming: 5 bases; J trimming: 13 bases; junction bases outside the gene matches: 11. This CDR3 contains 14 residues. As DNA, the CDR3 is TGTGCCAGCAGTACCGGACTAGCGGGGAGCCCTGGGTACTTC. Its protein product is CASSTGLAGSPGYF.

The chain has TRBV6-6 and TRBJ2-7; 11 bases are a match to TRBD2. J gave up 2 bases and V 4 bases, and 4 bases lay outside the gene matches. The CDR3 runs 15 residues. Germline assignment: CDR1 MNHNY and CDR2 SVGAGI (reference sequence). CDR3 sequence (DNA): TGTGCCAGCAGTTTCGGACTAGCGGGCCCCTACGAGCAGTACTTC. It translates to CASSFGLAGPYEQYF.

This chain uses TRBV6-5 with TRBJ2-1; the match to TRBD2 covers 12 bases. Germline CDR1 and CDR2: MNHEY and SVGAGI. V was pared by 4 bases and J by 13 bases, with 5 bases of the junction left unmatched. This CDR3 is 13 amino acids long. The CDR3 DNA sequence: TGTGCCAGCAGTTTGACTAGCGGGAGAGGACAGTTCTTC. It yields the protein CASSLTSGRGQFF.

The rearrangement links TRBV9 to TRBJ1-3; TRBD1 is a possible D gene (6 bases). The CDR3 is 17 residues long. Looked up from germline, CDR1 is SGDLS and CDR2 is YYNGEE. Trimming took off 3 bases at V and 1 base at J, with 17 bases between the two ends. The DNA for the CDR3 is TGTGCCAGCAGCGCAAAGAGACAGGTTGGATCTGGAAACACCATATATTTT. It encodes CASSAKRQVGSGNTIYF.

V is TRBV5-6 and J is TRBJ2-7, with D perhaps TRBD1 (6 bases). This CDR3 is built from 13 residues. V was clipped by 4 bases and J by 0 bases, with 8 bases between them. Per germline, CDR1 SGHDT and CDR2 YYEEEE. The CDR3 sequence: CASSEGGSYEQYF. In nucleotides, the CDR3 is TGTGCCAGCAGCGAAGGGGGCTCCTACGAGCAGTACTTC.

On this clone: Other DNA sequences from this sample encode an identical CDR3 as well. V is TRBV9 and J is TRBJ1-2; D is unclear. Germline V gene data show CDR1 as SGDLS and CDR2 as YYNGEE. The length of the CDR3 is 15 residues. Between the trimmed V and J ends, which lost 4 bases and 8 bases, there was a span of 21 bases. This CDR3 is CASSSSLTHLWGYTF. DNA for the CDR3: TGTGCCAGCAGCAGTAGCTTAACCCACCTCTGGGGCTACACCTTC. The full variable domain, completed using reference TRBV9 and TRBJ1-2, is DSGVTQTPKHLITATGQRVTLRCSPRSGDLSVYWYQQSLDQGLQFLIQYYNGEERAKGNILERFSAQQFPDLHSELNLSSLELGDSALYFCASSSSLTHLWGYTFGSGTRLTVV.

The chain recombines TRBV6-5 with TRBJ1-5; D is undetermined. CDR1 and CDR2 from the germline V gene are MNHEY and SVGAGI. Trimming stripped 5 bases from V and 3 bases from J, with 11 bases between. The CDR3 length is 14 residues. In DNA form, the CDR3 reads TGTGCCAGCAGTGGAGATCCCATCAATCAGCCCCAGCATTTT. This gives the protein CASSGDPINQPQHF.

The genes are TRBV9 and TRBJ2-7; D unresolved. This CDR3 is built from 14 residues. Looked up from germline, CDR1 is SGDLS and CDR2 is YYNGEE. V was cut by 3 bases and J by 5 bases, with 15 bases left in between. The CDR3 loop reads CASSEPGRPHEQYF. As DNA, the CDR3 is TGTGCCAGCAGCGAACCGGGTCGACCTCACGAGCAGTACTTC.